This is a list of T cell receptor beta chains from one sample in a study of breast tumors, draining lymph nodes, adjacent tissues. TCRdb redid the calling of the multiplex PCR reads with MiXCR, one entry per CDR3 protein. The repertoire holds roughly 120,000 distinct CDR3 sequences, with roughly 21% as singletons. The sequenced sample consisted of axillary lymph node tissue. These receptors originate from a female donor with breast cancer. Some clones in this sample may be carry-over from other donors' samples. Each CDR3 is given with its conserved first and last residue. Fields, in order: V gene, J gene, CDR3 protein.

TRBV27,TRBJ1-5,CASSPRFSNQPQHF
TRBV12-3/TRBV12-4,TRBJ2-3,CASSPAVSTDTQYF
TRBV3-1,TRBJ1-4,CASSHDLNPTNEKLFF
TRBV29-1,TRBJ2-5,CSAGRGQETQYF
TRBV7-2,TRBJ2-1,CASSLWTGGSGYNEQFF
TRBV6-1,TRBJ2-4,CASSPETYIQYF
TRBV15,TRBJ2-7,CATSRAGRFGSGRRSYEQYF
TRBV27,TRBJ1-5,CASSHNPYQGNQPQHF
TRBV5-1,TRBJ1-1,CASSLQGMNTEAFF
TRBV20-1,TRBJ2-4,CSASGGAFQYF
TRBV20-1,TRBJ2-1,CSGLAGGYSVYNEQFF
TRBV6-4,TRBJ2-5,CASSDDRGETQYF
TRBV27,TRBJ2-7,CASSRIPGQGSHEQYF
TRBV27,TRBJ2-7,CASSLIQAGYEQYF
TRBV5-1,TRBJ2-7,CASRSSGSLILEEHYF
TRBV5-1,TRBJ2-3,CASSRTGRAVHTDTQYF
TRBV20-1,TRBJ1-1,CSASNDNTEAFF
TRBV15,TRBJ2-2,CATSRQVFTGELFF
TRBV12-3/TRBV12-4,NA,CASSAGAALDTQHF
TRBV10-1,TRBJ2-3,CASSESGLTDTQYF
TRBV2,TRBJ1-5,CASSDRVQPQHF
TRBV5-5,TRBJ2-3,CASSFRTGISTDTQYF
TRBV20-1,TRBJ2-3,CSARDVGGPKITDTQYF